Listed below are T cell receptor beta chains from one sample, sequenced in a study of immune evolution from preneoplasia to lung adenocarcinoma. Produced via immunoSEQ multiplex PCR; TCRdb's table is partial and in-frame only. The table lists approximately 26,000 clones, 65% to 75% of them singletons. Sequenced sample: FFPE invasive lung adenocarcinoma tissue. The receptors shown here come from a person in their sixties with invasive lung adenocarcinoma. Some clones in this sample may be carry-over from other donors' samples. The CDR3 runs from the conserved cysteine through the conserved F or W. D genes are given only for firm matches. The listing skips clone size in some rows; elsewhere it reads once, few, many or a size class.

TRBD2	TRBJ2-3	TRBV12-5	NA	TGTGCTAGTGGACCTGGACTAGCGAGCACAGATACGCAGTATTTT	CASGPGLASTDTQYF
NA	TRBJ1-1	TRBV28	NA	TGTGCCAGCAGGTCGGTGGACTCTGAAGCTTTCTTT	CASRSVDSEAFF
NA	TRBJ1-5	TRBV19	NA	TGTGCCAGTAGTGTAACGTCTGTTGGGGCCCAGCATTTT	CASSVTSVGAQHF
NA	TRBJ2-1	TRBV28	few	TGTGCCACCCTCCCTGAGGGACCTAAGAATGAGCAGTTCTTC	CATLPEGPKNEQFF
TRBD2	TRBJ2-1	TRBV7-7	NA	TGTGCCAGCAGCTTAGGGCTAGCGGATACCAATGAGCAGTTCTTC	CASSLGLADTNEQFF
TRBD2	TRBJ2-7	TRBV15	NA	TGTGCCACCAGCAGATCCGGGACTAGCCGATACTACGAGCAGTACTTC	CATSRSGTSRYYEQYF
TRBD1	TRBJ1-2	TRBV27	NA	TGTGCCAGCAGTCAACAGGGGGCGAGGGGCTACACCTTC	CASSQQGARGYTF
NA	TRBJ2-7	TRBV12-5	NA	TGTGCTAGTGGTTTGGTAAACGAGCAGTACTTC	CASGLVNEQYF
NA	TRBJ2-3	TRBV25-1	few	TGTGCCAGCTCCCCCGGTTTCGGCACAGATACGCAGTATTTT	CASSPGFGTDTQYF
TRBD1	TRBJ2-2	TRBV7-9	NA	TGTGCCAGCAGACCCGGGACAGCTAACACCGGGGAGCTGTTTTTT	CASRPGTANTGELFF
TRBD2	TRBJ2-5	TRBV5-4	NA	TGTGCCAGCAGCCCGAGCGGGGAAGAGACCCAGTACTTC	CASSPSGEETQYF
TRBD1	TRBJ2-1	TRBV5-4	NA	TGTGCCAGCAGCTTGGTCAAGGGACAGAGGCCCAATGAGCAGTTCTTC	CASSLVKGQRPNEQFF
NA	TRBJ1-1	TRBV11-2	once	TGTGCCAGCAGCTTAGTGGGGGCAGGCATGAACACTGAAGCTTTCTTT	CASSLVGAGMNTEAFF
NA	TRBJ1-2	TRBV18	once	TGTGCCAGCTCACCCGGCGGAGCGAACTATGGCTACACCTTC	CASSPGGANYGYTF
TRBD2	TRBJ2-4	TRBV5-1	NA	TGCGCCAGCAGCTTGGGGGTAGCGGGAGGATTAAACATTCAGTACTTC	CASSLGVAGGLNIQYF
TRBD2	TRBJ2-2	TRBV27	NA	TGTGCCAGCCAAACGGGGGGGGGAATCGGGGAGCTGTTTTTT	CASQTGGGIGELFF
NA	TRBJ2-6	TRBV6-5	NA	TGTGCCAGCAGTTCAGGATTAGCTGGGGCCAACGTCCTGACTTTC	CASSSGLAGANVLTF
NA	TRBJ2-2	TRBV5-1	few	TGCGCCAGCAGCTTTGGGGCCACCGGGGAGCTGTTTTTT	CASSFGATGELFF
NA	TRBJ2-7	TRBV11-2	NA	TGTGCCAGCAGCTTAGATCGCGGCACGGCCTACGAGCAGTACTTC	CASSLDRGTAYEQYF
NA	TRBJ1-3	TRBV4-2	once	TGTGCCAGCAGCCAAGGGGTTGGCCCTGGAAACACCATATATTTT	CASSQGVGPGNTIYF
NA	TRBJ1-3	TRBV2	NA	TGTGCCAGCAGTCCAGGTATCCTCTCTGGAAACACCATATATTTT	CASSPGILSGNTIYF
NA	TRBJ2-6	TRBV5-1	NA	TGCGCCAGCAGCTTGGCTGTTGGGGCCAACGTCCTGACTTTC	CASSLAVGANVLTF
TRBD2	TRBJ2-1	TRBV7-2	once	TGTGCCAGCAGCCAGAGGGGTAGCGGGAGCTCCTACAATGAGCAGTTCTTC	CASSQRGSGSSYNEQFF
NA	TRBJ2-1	TRBV6-1	NA	TGTGCCAGCAGTGATCGGTCTAGCAGGAGTTACAATGAGCAGTTCTTC	CASSDRSSRSYNEQFF
TRBD1	TRBJ2-7	TRBV27	NA	TGTGCCAGCAGGCCCGCGGGGACAGGGCTCCACGAGCAGTACTTC	CASRPAGTGLHEQYF
TRBD1	TRBJ1-4	TRBV30	NA	TGTGCCTGGAGTGTACGGAGGGGGCGGGAAAAACTGTTTTTT	CAWSVRRGREKLFF
NA	TRBJ2-7	TRBV6-5	NA	TGTGCCAGCAGCTCGGAATACAGGGTGGCTTCCGAGCAGTACTTC	CASSSEYRVASEQYF
NA	TRBJ1-2	TRBV7-9	NA	TGTGCCAGCAGCTCGGCAGGGCCCTATGGCTACACCTTC	CASSSAGPYGYTF
NA	TRBJ1-2	TRBV28	NA	TGTGCCAGCACCGCGAGAGCGAACTATGGCTACACCTTC	CASTARANYGYTF
NA	TRBJ1-4	TRBV19	few	TGTGCCAGTAGTAGAGACGGGGGCGCAGGGGAAAAACTGTTTTTT	CASSRDGGAGEKLFF
NA	TRBJ2-2	TRBV27	NA	TGTGCCAGCAGTTTAGAGTGGTCCGGGGAGCTGTTTTTT	CASSLEWSGELFF
NA	TRBJ1-5	TRBV6-1	few	TGTGCCAGCCGTGGTGGCAATCAGCCCCAGCATTTT	CASRGGNQPQHF
NA	TRBJ2-4	TRBV19	NA	TGTGCCAGTAGTATAGCGGGGCCCCGGTGGCGGACCAAAAACATTCAGTACTTC	CASSIAGPRWRTKNIQYF
TRBD1	TRBJ1-5	TRBV18	NA	TGTGCCAGCTCACCGGGGGGACAGTACAATCAGCCCCAGCATTTT	CASSPGGQYNQPQHF
NA	TRBJ2-3	TRBV29-1	few	TGCAGCGCCACCTTGTTAGGGACAGATACGCAGTATTTT	CSATLLGTDTQYF
TRBD2	TRBJ2-7	TRBV5-1	few	TGCGCCAGCAGCCCAGTTTCAAGCGGGAGCCACGAGCAGTACTTC	CASSPVSSGSHEQYF
NA	TRBJ2-6	TRBV21-1	NA	TGTGCCAGCAGCGCCTGGGGCGAGGGCAGGGGTCTCTCTGGGGCCAACGTCCTGACTTTC	CASSAWGEGRGLSGANVLTF
NA	TRBJ2-2	TRBV6-4	NA	TGTGCCAGCACCGAGGGACTCCACACCGGGGAGCTGTTTTTT	CASTEGLHTGELFF
NA	TRBJ2-7	TRBV5-4	NA	TGTGCCAGCAGCTTCAAGTACGAGCAGTACTTC	CASSFKYEQYF
NA	TRBJ2-3	TRBV6-6	NA	TGTGCCAGCAGTTACTCGCTCGGGAGCCACACAGATACGCAGTATTTT	CASSYSLGSHTDTQYF
NA	TRBJ2-2	TRBV9	NA	TGTGCCAGCAGCCCCCTAGGAGGAGCCTCGAACACCGGGGAGCTGTTTTTT	CASSPLGGASNTGELFF
NA	TRBJ1-2	TRBV2	NA	TGTGCCAGCAGTGGAGCTGGGCCTGCGGGCTACACCTTC	CASSGAGPAGYTF